The clone carrying this TCR beta chain showed up just a few times. This specimen belongs to a study of blood T cells in healthy people across ages. Per germline, CDR1 SGHVS and CDR2 FNYEAQ. This CDR3 spans 13 amino acids. Trimming left V 10 bases short and J 8 bases short, with 17 bases between. Together with a sample-barcoded 5' primer, a J-beta primer mix was included in a second PCR lasting roughly 6 to 12 cycles. TCRdb re-called the 5' RACE reads with MiXCR, one entry per CDR3 protein. The table lists 1.8 million or so distinct CDR3 sequences, about two fifths of them singletons. This chain connects TRBV7-6 to TRBJ1-4; D is perhaps TRBD1 (5 bases). Sequenced material: blood. The TCR comes from a human donor in good health. The CDR3 nucleotides are TGTGCCACCCGGGGGTCATATGAAGAAAAACTGTTTTTT. Protein sequence: CATRGSYEEKLFF. Supplemented by reference TRBV7-6 and TRBJ1-4, the full variable domain reads GAGVSQSPRYKVTKRGQDVALRCDPISGHVSLYWYRQALGQGPEFLTYFNYEAQQDKSGLPNDRFSAERPEGSISTLTIQRTEQRDSAMYRCATRGSYEEKLFFGSGTQLSVL.